This T cell receptor beta chain emerged from a study of human T cells and chemical hapten exposure. The wider study: Per-sample TCR yield variability stemmed mainly from small pooled library volume differences. Findings of the study overall: The number of TCRs over 1 in 1000 frequency stayed unchanged after DPC.

Trimming cost V 6 bases and J 6 bases; bases outside gene matches: 10. Germline-derived CDR1 and CDR2 are SQVTM and ANQGSEA. CDR3 size: 13 residues. This clonotype was observed at least ten times. The antigen is not known. The sample's time point: patch test 1, 2 weeks after DPC sensitization. Treatment indicated: therapeutic diphenylcyclopropenone sensitization with weekly scalp DPC. TCRdb itself ran the RACE reads through MiXCR, one entry per CDR3 protein. Of a few hundred thousand distinct CDR3 sequences in the sample, 4% to 5.5% were seen once. The TCR originated in a woman aged 50 to 60 with alopecia areata. Some clones in this sample may be carry-over from other donors' samples. The chain combines TRBV29-1 with TRBJ1-1, with 7 bases aligning to TRBD1. The sequencing used whole blood, collected in connection with sensitization to the hapten diphenylcyclopropenone (DPC). CDR3 nucleotides: TGCAGCGTCTGGGGCCAGGGGGTCGCTGAAGCTTTCTTT. This sequence encodes CSVWGQGVAEAFF.